These 20 T cell receptor beta chains came from one sample sequenced in a study of beta chain features in type 1 diabetes. Of the isolated RNA, all was reverse transcribed, and so the sequenced material was expressed TCRB transcripts. Generated by immunoSEQ multiplex PCR, the TCRdb table keeps only in-frame clones and is missing some. The sample has 250,000 to 400,000 clones, 14% seen once. Input material: central memory CD4+ T cells from blood. Source of these receptors: a man aged 25 to 45 in good health.

This clone was picked up one time. The J gene is TRBJ2-5, the V gene TRBV11-2; D ambiguous. The CDR3 is 13 residues long. The V end was cut by 5 bases, the J end by 2 bases, with 9 bases between. Germline-derived CDR1 and CDR2 are SGHAT and FQNNGV. CDR3 sequence: CASSPELQETQYF. The CDR3 region has the DNA TGTGCCAGCAGCCCCGAGTTGCAAGAGACCCAGTACTTC. The whole variable domain, filled in from reference TRBV11-2 and TRBJ2-5, reads EAGVAQSPRYKIIEKRQSVAFWCNPISGHATLYWYQQILGQGPKLLIQFQNNGVVDDSQLPKDRFSAERLKGVDSTLKIQPAKLEDSAVYLCASSPELQETQYFGPGTRLLVL.

The J gene is TRBJ1-4, the V gene TRBV4-3, with a weak D call TRBD1 (5 bases). V lost 4 bases to trimming and J lost 6 bases, with 15 bases between them. Germline V CDR1 and CDR2: LGHNA, YSLEER. CDR3 length equals 15 residues. CDR3 nucleotides: TGCGCCAGCAGCCGGGGGATGGGGGTAGATGAAAAACTGTTTTTT. Protein product: CASSRGMGVDEKLFF.

The V and J genes are TRBV30 and TRBJ1-1; TRBD1 matches at 7 bases. V gave up 3 bases and J gave up 0 bases; unmatched junction bases: 4. The CDR3 runs to 14 residues. Germline lookup yields CDR1 GTSNPN and CDR2 SVGIG (reference sequence). CDR3 loop: CAWRGDSLNTEAFF. In DNA form, the CDR3 reads TGTGCCTGGAGAGGGGACAGTCTGAACACTGAAGCTTTCTTT. Variable domain in full (rest from reference TRBV30 and TRBJ1-1): SQTIHQWPATLVQPVGSPLSLECTVEGTSNPNLYWYRQAAGRGLQLLFYSVGIGQISSEVPQNLSASRPQDRQFILSSKKLLLSDSGFYLCAWRGDSLNTEAFFGQGTRLTVV.

This clone turned up a few times. The V call is TRBV19, the J call TRBJ1-1; D ambiguous. Looked up from germline, CDR1 is LNHDA and CDR2 is SQIVND (reference sequence). Trimming pared 10 bases from V and 1 base from J, leaving 19 bases between. The CDR3 is 15 amino acids. The CDR3 loop reads CATKRDEVSNTEAFF. The CDR3 DNA reads TGTGCCACCAAACGGGATGAGGTATCGAACACTGAAGCTTTCTTT.

This clone was picked up a small number of times. The V gene is TRBV6-1, the J gene TRBJ2-2, with D possibly matching TRBD2 (6 bases). CDR3 size: 15 residues. CDR1 and CDR2 (germline): MNHNS, SASEGT. V was trimmed by 6 bases and J by 1 base, leaving 12 bases between them. The CDR3 bases are TGTGCCAGCAGCCGCAGCGGGCGGAACACCGGGGAGCTGTTTTTT. Amino acids: CASSRSGRNTGELFF.

Only a few counts were recorded for this clone. The chain couples TRBV10-3 to TRBJ1-3; D possibly corresponds to TRBD1 (6 bases). Germline-derived CDR1 and CDR2 are ENHRY and SYGVKD. CDR3 size: 19 residues. V was trimmed by 6 bases and J by 4 bases, leaving 28 bases between them. The DNA for the CDR3 is TGTGCCATCAGAAACAGTCAGGTGGACAGTCAGGGCCACGGAAACACCATATATTTT. It encodes CAIRNSQVDSQGHGNTIYF.

The rearrangement uses TRBV4-3 and TRBJ1-2; D is unclear. Germline V gene data show CDR1 as LGHNA and CDR2 as YSLEER. There are 13 residues in the CDR3. Trimming removed 5 bases from V and 1 base from J, with 8 bases in between. CDR3 loop: CASSIDGNYGYTF. CDR3 DNA: TGCGCCAGCAGCATAGATGGTAACTATGGCTACACCTTC.

This clone was picked up a small number of times. The V and J genes are TRBV25-1 and TRBJ1-5, with D possibly matching TRBD1 (5 bases). From germline, CDR1 is MGHDK and CDR2 SYGVNS. CDR3 length equals 15 residues. V was cut by 4 bases and J by 1 base, with 11 bases left in between. The chain's CDR3 is CASSGGGVSNQPQHF. DNA for the CDR3: TGTGCCAGCAGTGGCGGGGGTGTCAGCAATCAGCCCCAGCATTTT.

Note on this clone: Mismatch with germline at one junction end may stem from a read error. V is TRBV7-2 and J is TRBJ1-2; D is uncertain. CDR1 is SGHTA and CDR2 is FQGNSA in the germline V gene. The CDR3 loop spans 14 amino acids. The CDR3: CASSPAKGGYGYSF. The CDR3 bases are TGTGCCAGCAGCCCCGCCAAGGGAGGCTATGGCTACAGCTTC.

The V call is TRBV7-2, the J call TRBJ2-1; D ambiguous. The germline V gene encodes CDR1 SGHTA and CDR2 FQGNSA. The V end lost 1 base, the J end lost 4 bases, and 11 bases lay between the germline ends. This CDR3 contains 15 residues. CDR3 DNA sequence: TGTGCCAGCAGCTTAGACGGCATATTTTACAATGAGCAGTTCTTC. Translation: CASSLDGIFYNEQFF.

The chain employs TRBV11-2 and TRBJ1-3; D unresolved. The CDR3 is made up of 13 amino acids. Germline CDR1 SGHAT, CDR2 FQNNGV. V lost 4 bases and J lost 5, with 9 bases in between. The CDR3 DNA reads TGTGCCAGCAGCTCGGATCCTCGAAACACCATATATTTT. Translating it yields CASSSDPRNTIYF. Full variable domain (missing parts from reference TRBV11-2 and TRBJ1-3): EAGVAQSPRYKIIEKRQSVAFWCNPISGHATLYWYQQILGQGPKLLIQFQNNGVVDDSQLPKDRFSAERLKGVDSTLKIQPAKLEDSAVYLCASSSDPRNTIYFGEGSWLTVV.

This chain links TRBV19 with TRBJ2-2; TRBD1 matches 8 bases. With V trimmed by 8 bases and J by 2 bases, 4 bases remained unmatched. The germline V gene has CDR1 LNHDA and CDR2 SQIVND (reference sequence). The CDR3 contains 14 residues. CDR3 amino acids: CASWDRINTGELFF. The CDR3 DNA follows: TGTGCCAGTTGGGACAGGATAAACACCGGGGAGCTGTTTTTT.

This rearrangement joins TRBV7-3 to TRBJ1-1; D is possibly TRBD1 (6 bases). The CDR3 consists of 14 residues. Germline CDR1 SGHTA, CDR2 FQGTGA. Trimming removed 5 bases at V and 11 bases at J, with 21 bases between. Here the CDR3 DNA reads TGTGCCAGCAGCGAGACCGGGACAACCCAGGCGGCTTTCTTT. Its translation is CASSETGTTQAAFF.

This clone was observed a handful of times. This chain joins TRBV7-9 and TRBJ1-1; maybe TRBD1 (6 bases). The germline V gene has CDR1 SEHNR and CDR2 FQNEAQ (reference sequence). The CDR3 totals 15 residues. Trimming removed 8 bases at V and 1 base at J, with 17 bases between. The CDR3 here is CASQFSDRRNTEAFF. The CDR3 DNA follows: TGTGCCAGCCAATTCTCTGACAGGAGGAACACTGAAGCTTTCTTT.

This clone appeared a few times. Here the CDR3 reads CSVEEGNGQGGETQYF. The CDR3 DNA reads TGCAGCGTTGAAGAGGGAAATGGACAGGGTGGAGAGACCCAGTACTTC. This chain uses TRBV29-1 with TRBJ2-5, with TRBD1 matching over 8 bases. This CDR3 contains 16 residues. V was pared by 0 bases and J by 4 bases, with 10 bases of the junction left unmatched. Germline V gene data show CDR1 as SQVTM and CDR2 as ANQGSEA.

The J gene is TRBJ2-5, the V gene TRBV27; 7 nucleotides match TRBD1. The germline V gene encodes CDR1 MNHEY and CDR2 SMNVEV (reference sequence). The V segment lost 5 bases and the J segment 1 base; nucleotides outside the gene matches: 4. The CDR3 is made up of 14 amino acids. The CDR3 loop is CASSHGTVQETQYF. CDR3 nucleotides: TGTGCCAGCAGTCACGGGACAGTCCAAGAGACCCAGTACTTC.

This clone was found a few times. The genes are TRBV7-9 and TRBJ2-7; D is undetermined. V lost 5 bases and J 4 bases, leaving 12 bases between the germline ends. Germline V gene data show CDR1 as SEHNR and CDR2 as FQNEAQ (reference sequence). There are 13 residues in the CDR3. The CDR3 nucleotides are TGTGCCAGCAGCCCCGCTTCAAATTACGAGCAGTACGTC. It encodes CASSPASNYEQYV.

Only a few counts were recorded for this clone. This chain connects TRBV7-9 to TRBJ1-3; 7 bases are a match to TRBD1. The V gene's germline CDR1 is SEHNR and CDR2 FQNEAQ (reference sequence). V shed 5 bases and J 3 bases; nucleotides not matched to a gene: 7. The CDR3 sequence is 15 residues long. This CDR3 reads CASSLLTGSGNTIYF. The CDR3 bases are TGTGCCAGCAGCCTTCTGACAGGGAGTGGAAACACCATATATTTT.

This clone turned up a few times. The rearrangement links TRBV6-5 to TRBJ2-1; 15 nucleotides match TRBD2. The junction had 8 bases not matched to a gene; V was cut back by 4 bases and J by 10 bases. This CDR3 region has 16 residues. Germline V gene lookup returns CDR1 MNHEY and CDR2 SVGAGI. The CDR3 nucleotides are TGTGCCAGCAGTTCTCAAGGGACTAGCGGGAGGTGGGAGCAGTTCTTC. Translated, it gives CASSSQGTSGRWEQFF.

This clone has just a few counts. V and J are TRBV6-6 and TRBJ2-1; 9 bases align to TRBD2. Per the germline V gene, CDR1 is MNHNY and CDR2 is SVGAGI (reference sequence). J gave up 8 bases and V 5 bases, and 10 bases lay outside the gene matches. The CDR3 extends over 15 amino acids. The CDR3 DNA is TGTGCCAGCAGTACCTTAGCGGGAGATAGGTATGAGCAGTTCTTC. This translates into CASSTLAGDRYEQFF.